This T cell receptor (beta chain) was sequenced for a study of blood T cell repertoires in COVID-19. The germline gives CDR1 SQVTM, CDR2 ANQGSEA. This CDR3 is 13 amino acids long. V dropped 5 bases and J dropped 0 bases, with 10 bases sitting between them. The table came from immunoSEQ multiplex PCR; TCRdb's copy has only in-frame clones and leaves some out. The sample consists of fewer than 250,000 clones, about 89% of them appearing once. The J gene is TRBJ1-2, the V gene TRBV29-1, with a tentative D call TRBD1 (6 bases). This clonotype was obtained from a woman aged 60-70 years who had recovered from COVID-19. The sample consisted of peripheral blood. CDR3 DNA: TGCAGCGTTACAGCAGGGGCTAACTATGGCTACACCTTC. It is translated as CSVTAGANYGYTF. Full variable domain (remainder filled in from reference TRBV29-1 and TRBJ1-2): SAVISQKPSRDICQRGTSLTIQCQVDSQVTMMFWYRQQPGQSLTLIATANQGSEATYESGFVIDKFPISRPNLTFSTLTVSNMSPEDSSIYLCSVTAGANYGYTFGSGTRLTVV.